These T cell receptor beta chains were read from a single sample in a study of T cells after yellow fever vaccination. TCRdb redid the calling of the 5' RACE reads with MiXCR, one entry per CDR3 protein. The sample contains 250,000 to 300,000 distinct CDR3 sequences, roughly 13% of which appear only once. Sequencing used CD4+ T cells sorted from PBMCs, obtained 45 days after the yellow fever booster vaccination. The receptors here all came from a man aged 25-40 years who received the YFV17D yellow fever vaccine. Both conserved end residues are part of each CDR3. D genes are given only for firm matches. Rows may omit the clone size; those that give it use once, few, many or a size class.

few	TRBV20-1	TRBD1	TRBJ1-1	CSARDLRQGGMNTEAFF	TGCAGTGCTAGAGATTTACGGCAGGGGGGTATGAACACTGAAGCTTTCTTT
-	TRBV11-2	-	TRBJ2-2	CASSPLRQANTGELFF	TGTGCCAGCAGCCCTCTAAGGCAGGCGAACACCGGGGAGCTGTTTTTT
-	TRBV5-1	-	TRBJ2-2	CASSLAILETGELFF	TGCGCCAGCAGCTTGGCTATCCTCGAGACCGGGGAGCTGTTTTTT
-	TRBV7-9	TRBD1	TRBJ2-5	CASSATGTGSETQYF	TGTGCCAGCAGCGCGACCGGGACAGGGTCGGAGACCCAGTACTTC
few	TRBV7-2	-	TRBJ1-6	CASSLKGDSPLHF	TGTGCCAGCAGCTTAAAAGGGGACTCACCCCTCCACTTT
-	TRBV2	-	TRBJ2-1	CASSEMGVRDNEQFF	TGTGCCAGCAGTGAAATGGGGGTCAGGGACAATGAGCAGTTCTTC
few	TRBV10-3	-	TRBJ2-2	CAIIPSDTKDFRISGELFF	TGTGCCATCATCCCCTCGGACACAAAGGACTTTCGGATCTCCGGGGAGCTGTTTTTT
many	TRBV20-1	TRBD2	TRBJ2-1	CSVAGLAANNEQFF	TGCAGTGTAGCGGGACTAGCGGCAAACAATGAGCAGTTCTTC
few	TRBV10-3	TRBD2	TRBJ2-1	CAIKRAGGPLRNEQFF	TGTGCCATCAAAAGAGCGGGAGGGCCTCTTCGGAATGAGCAGTTCTTC
-	TRBV5-1	-	TRBJ1-4	CASSTTTGAAEKLFF	TGCGCCAGCAGCACCACGACGGGGGCCGCTGAAAAACTGTTTTTT
-	TRBV3-1	TRBD1	TRBJ2-7	CASSHPGTGGNYEQYF	TGTGCCAGCAGCCACCCCGGGACAGGGGGGAACTACGAGCAGTACTTC
-	TRBV5-1	-	TRBJ2-1	CASSPWGPWDEQFF	TGCGCCAGCAGCCCCTGGGGCCCATGGGATGAGCAGTTCTTC
few	TRBV5-1	-	TRBJ2-1	CASASARGNEQFF	TGCGCCAGCGCTAGCGCCCGAGGGAATGAGCAGTTCTTC
-	TRBV5-1	-	TRBJ2-5	CASSLASSLETQYF	TGCGCCAGCAGCTTGGCGTCTAGCTTAGAGACCCAGTACTTC
few	TRBV7-2	-	TRBJ1-1	CASSLLGMGGTEAFF	TGTGCCAGCAGCTTATTAGGGATGGGGGGTACTGAAGCTTTCTTT
-	TRBV10-3	-	TRBJ2-5	CAIRGTREETQYF	TGTGCCATCAGGGGAACGCGGGAAGAGACCCAGTACTTC
many	TRBV15	-	TRBJ2-1	CATSRGGSSPGNEQFF	TGTGCCACCAGCAGAGGAGGAAGTAGTCCGGGTAATGAGCAGTTCTTC
few	TRBV5-1	-	TRBJ2-1	CASSLPVGVVNEQFF	TGCGCCAGCAGCCTCCCGGTGGGAGTCGTCAATGAGCAGTTCTTC
-	TRBV18	-	TRBJ2-7	CASSSQTVVIYEQYF	TGTGCCAGCTCATCCCAGACTGTTGTTATCTACGAGCAGTACTTC
few	TRBV20-1	TRBD2	TRBJ2-3	CSAQRLAGDSTDTQYF	TGCAGTGCTCAAAGACTAGCGGGAGATAGCACAGATACGCAGTATTTT
few	TRBV6-5	-	TRBJ2-3	CASRASEDTQYF	TGTGCCAGTAGGGCTAGCGAAGATACGCAGTATTTT
few	TRBV7-2	TRBD2	TRBJ2-3	CASSLAGGEGVDTQYF	TGTGCCAGCAGCTTAGCTGGCGGGGAGGGCGTAGATACGCAGTATTTT
-	TRBV12-3/TRBV12-4	-	TRBJ2-1	CVSSLSGSSYNEQFF	TGTGTCAGCAGTCTCAGCGGAAGCTCCTACAATGAGCAGTTCTTC
few	TRBV7-2	TRBD1	TRBJ2-5	CASSLSLGQGRETQYF	TGTGCCAGCAGCTTGAGCCTTGGACAGGGGAGGGAGACCCAGTACTTC
-	TRBV14	-	TRBJ2-5	CASSQWNQETQYF	TGTGCCAGCAGCCAATGGAACCAAGAGACCCAGTACTTC
-	TRBV28	TRBD2	TRBJ2-1	CASSFRLAGGIPSEQFF	TGTGCCAGCAGTTTCAGGCTAGCGGGAGGTATACCCAGTGAGCAGTTCTTC
few	TRBV7-2	TRBD1	TRBJ1-6	CASSFGQGASPLHF	TGTGCCAGCAGCTTTGGACAGGGCGCTTCACCCCTCCACTTT
few	TRBV10-3	TRBD2	TRBJ2-1	CAISELAGGSYNEQFF	TGTGCCATCAGTGAGTTAGCGGGAGGCTCCTACAATGAGCAGTTCTTC
-	TRBV28	-	TRBJ1-2	CASSLLSRGNGYTF	TGTGCCAGCAGTTTATTGTCCAGGGGCAATGGCTACACCTTC
few	TRBV3-1	-	TRBJ1-6	CATATEMGSPLHF	TGTGCCACCGCGACAGAGATGGGTTCACCCCTCCACTTT
few	TRBV9	TRBD2	TRBJ2-7	CASSTTSGRAHEQYF	TGTGCCAGCAGCACCACTAGCGGGAGGGCCCACGAGCAGTACTTC
-	TRBV4-2	TRBD1	TRBJ1-3	CASSPLGMQGAGGNTIYF	TGTGCCAGCAGCCCGTTGGGGATGCAGGGGGCGGGAGGAAACACCATATATTTT
-	TRBV28	TRBD2	TRBJ2-3	CASSLHTSGGLPTDTQYF	TGTGCCAGCAGTTTACACACTAGCGGGGGACTCCCCACAGATACGCAGTATTTT
few	TRBV5-1	-	TRBJ2-2	CASSFGYGTNTGELFF	TGCGCCAGCAGCTTTGGATACGGGACAAACACCGGGGAGCTGTTTTTT
-	TRBV5-1	TRBD1	TRBJ2-5	CASSPDRGFTETQYF	TGCGCCAGCAGCCCCGACAGGGGGTTTACGGAGACCCAGTACTTC
-	TRBV29-1	-	TRBJ1-2	CSSLGGGNYGYTF	TGCAGCTCCCTGGGAGGGGGAAACTATGGCTACACCTTC
many	TRBV6-5	-	TRBJ2-7	CASSYSPSSSYEQYF	TGTGCCAGCAGTTACTCTCCTTCAAGCTCCTACGAGCAGTACTTC
few	TRBV7-2	TRBD1	TRBJ2-1	CASSAYRGRSEQFF	TGTGCCAGCAGCGCGTACAGGGGGCGGAGTGAGCAGTTCTTC
-	TRBV5-1	-	TRBJ2-2	CASSAVKGAGELFF	TGCGCCAGCAGCGCCGTCAAGGGGGCCGGGGAGCTGTTTTTT
-	TRBV7-2	-	TRBJ1-3	CASSPLRPYGSGNTIYF	TGTGCCAGCAGCCCCCTCCGGCCATACGGCTCTGGAAACACCATATATTTT